The subject of this entry is one T cell receptor (beta chain). This CDR3 spans 15 amino acids. Germline V gene sequence: CDR1 LNHNV, CDR2 YYDKDF (reference sequence). Trimming cost V 2 bases and J 5 bases, with 10 bases left between them. Generated by immunoSEQ multiplex PCR, the TCRdb table keeps only in-frame clones and is missing some. The data hold about 120,000 clones, with about 90% observed a single time. These data are taken from a study of T cell responses to AZD1222 COVID-19 vaccine. This clonotype was sampled from an adult in good health. The chain joins TRBV15 to TRBJ1-6; D unresolved. Sequencing used peripheral blood, obtained on day 0 of MenACWY control vaccination. This chain's CDR3 is CATSRPDGNNSPLHF. The CDR3, as DNA: TGTGCCACCAGCAGACCGGACGGAAATAATTCACCCCTCCACTTT.